Listed below are T cell receptor beta chains from one sample, sequenced in a study of cytomegalovirus exposure and HLA in healthy donors. Produced via immunoSEQ multiplex PCR; TCRdb's table is partial and in-frame only. The sample has roughly 100,000 clones, approximately 80% seen once. The sample taken for sequencing was PBMCs. The receptors shown here come from a man younger than 45 in good health and CMV-seropositive. Both conserved end residues are part of each CDR3. The order of the fields is J gene, clone size, D gene, V gene, CDR3 DNA, CDR3 protein. The D gene is left open where the match is weak. Size is stated for part of the rows, as once, few or many counts, or as a class when the clone is expanded.

J: TRBJ1-1
size: few
D: -
V: TRBV27
DNA: TGTGCCAGCAGTTCCCTGGGACAGAACACTGAAGCTTTCTTT
CDR3: CASSSLGQNTEAFF

J: TRBJ2-1
size: -
D: -
V: TRBV20-1
DNA: TGCAGTGCTATCGTCGGTCTAATCGGTTTCTTC
CDR3: CSAIVGLIGFF

J: TRBJ1-5
size: -
D: -
V: TRBV10-3
DNA: TGTGCCATCAGTGAGTCTAGACAACAGCCCCAGCATTTT
CDR3: CAISESRQQPQHF

J: TRBJ2-7
size: few
D: TRBD1
V: TRBV28
DNA: TGTGCCAGCAGTTCACGAGGGACAGGGGGCGAGCAGTACTTC
CDR3: CASSSRGTGGEQYF

J: TRBJ1-4
size: -
D: -
V: TRBV6-6
DNA: TGTGCCACCAGGGACTCTAATGAAAAACTGTTTTTT
CDR3: CATRDSNEKLFF

J: TRBJ2-1
size: -
D: -
V: TRBV12-5
DNA: TGTGCTAGTGGTTCCTACCTGAATGAGCAGTTCTTC
CDR3: CASGSYLNEQFF

J: TRBJ2-7
size: few
D: TRBD1
V: TRBV5-6
DNA: TGTGCCAGCAGCCGGACAGGGACCCCGAACGAGCAGTACTTC
CDR3: CASSRTGTPNEQYF

J: TRBJ1-1
size: -
D: -
V: TRBV19
DNA: TGTGCCAGTAGTATAGTTGGAGTTCGGGGCACTGAAGCTTTCTTT
CDR3: CASSIVGVRGTEAFF

J: TRBJ2-2
size: -
D: -
V: TRBV2
DNA: TGTGCCAGCAGTAGGGGGGGAGACACCGGGGAGCTGTTTTTT
CDR3: CASSRGGDTGELFF

J: TRBJ1-1
size: -
D: -
V: TRBV27
DNA: TGTGCCAGCAGTCGACAGGAGAACACTGAAGCTTTCTTT
CDR3: CASSRQENTEAFF

J: TRBJ2-5
size: -
D: TRBD2
V: TRBV6-5
DNA: TGTGCCAGCAGTTACAAGCGGGAGCCCCTGGGGACCCAGTACTTC
CDR3: CASSYKREPLGTQYF

J: TRBJ1-5
size: -
D: -
V: TRBV6-1
DNA: TGTGCCAGCAGTGAGGGGGGGCAGCCCCAGCATTTT
CDR3: CASSEGGQPQHF

J: TRBJ1-6
size: once
D: TRBD1
V: TRBV19
DNA: TGTGCCAGTAGTAGGGGGACAGGGAATTCACCCCTCCACTTT
CDR3: CASSRGTGNSPLHF

J: TRBJ2-1
size: -
D: -
V: TRBV13
DNA: TGTGCCAGCAGCTTCGTGGCTGGCTACAATGAGCAGTTCTTC
CDR3: CASSFVAGYNEQFF

J: TRBJ1-4
size: once
D: -
V: TRBV5-1
DNA: TGCGCCAGCAGCTTACTTGCAACTAATGAAAAACTGTTTTTT
CDR3: CASSLLATNEKLFF

J: TRBJ2-3
size: -
D: -
V: TRBV5-1
DNA: TGCGCCAGCAGCTTGTCAAACCCTAGGGATACGCAGTATTTT
CDR3: CASSLSNPRDTQYF

J: TRBJ1-1
size: -
D: -
V: TRBV4-3
DNA: TGCGCCAGCAGCCAAGATGGTCAGGGTTTCTTCACTGAAGCTTTCTTT
CDR3: CASSQDGQGFFTEAFF

J: TRBJ2-1
size: -
D: -
V: TRBV13
DNA: TGTGCCAGCCGCTGGACAGAGGGCTACAATGAGCAGTTCTTC
CDR3: CASRWTEGYNEQFF

J: TRBJ2-5
size: once
D: TRBD1
V: TRBV6-5
DNA: TGTGCCAGCAGTTACTCGACAGGGAAGACCCAGTACTTC
CDR3: CASSYSTGKTQYF

J: TRBJ1-1
size: few
D: -
V: TRBV9
DNA: TGTGCCAGCAGCCCATCTCTATGGGGGGACACTGAAGCTTTCTTT
CDR3: CASSPSLWGDTEAFF

J: TRBJ1-1
size: -
D: TRBD1
V: TRBV7-9
DNA: TGTGCCAGCAGCATTTCAGGGGGATTGAACACTGAAGCTTTCTTT
CDR3: CASSISGGLNTEAFF

J: TRBJ2-5
size: -
D: -
V: TRBV5-6
DNA: TGTGCCAGCAGCTTGGTGAGTGATTGGACCCAGTACTTC
CDR3: CASSLVSDWTQYF

J: TRBJ2-7
size: once
D: TRBD2
V: TRBV27
DNA: TGTGCCAGCATCGGGACTAGCGGGAGTGACGAGCAGTACTTC
CDR3: CASIGTSGSDEQYF

J: TRBJ2-1
size: -
D: TRBD2
V: TRBV7-9
DNA: TGTGCCAGCAGCTTACCTGGCGGGGGGGGTTTGTTCTTC
CDR3: CASSLPGGGGLFF

J: TRBJ1-5
size: -
D: TRBD1
V: TRBV28
DNA: TGTGCCAGCAGTATGACAGGGGGCATAGGTCAGCCCCAGCATTTT
CDR3: CASSMTGGIGQPQHF

J: TRBJ2-6
size: -
D: TRBD1
V: TRBV15
DNA: TGTGCCACCAGCAGAGTTTTCGGACAGGGGGGTTACTCTGGGGCCAACGTCCTGACTTTC
CDR3: CATSRVFGQGGYSGANVLTF

J: TRBJ1-1
size: -
D: TRBD1
V: TRBV19
DNA: TGTGCCAGTAGTCTTGGACAGGGTGATTTGAACACTGAAGCTTTCTTT
CDR3: CASSLGQGDLNTEAFF

J: TRBJ2-3
size: -
D: TRBD2
V: TRBV2
DNA: TGTGCCAGCAGAAGACTAGCGGGACAATCAGATACGCAGTATTTT
CDR3: CASRRLAGQSDTQYF

J: TRBJ2-1
size: -
D: TRBD2
V: TRBV7-9
DNA: TGTGCCAGCAGCTTAGTCATACGGCAGGGCGGGGGGTACAATGAGCAGTTCTTC
CDR3: CASSLVIRQGGGYNEQFF

J: TRBJ1-1
size: -
D: -
V: TRBV7-9
DNA: TGTGCCAGCAGCTTGGGGGTTGGGGGGGGCGGCTCTGAAGCTTTCTTT
CDR3: CASSLGVGGGGSEAFF

J: TRBJ1-3
size: -
D: -
V: TRBV18
DNA: TGTGCCAGCTCACCGGAGGGCCCTGGAAACACCATATATTTT
CDR3: CASSPEGPGNTIYF

J: TRBJ1-2
size: -
D: -
V: TRBV15
DNA: TGTGCCACCAGCAGAGATCTTGGGGGGTATGGCTACACCTTC
CDR3: CATSRDLGGYGYTF

J: TRBJ2-4
size: -
D: TRBD1
V: TRBV19
DNA: TGTGCCAGTACCCTTGACAGGGGATTAGCCAAAAACATTCAGTACTTC
CDR3: CASTLDRGLAKNIQYF

J: TRBJ2-7
size: once
D: -
V: TRBV4-2
DNA: TGTGCCAGCAGCCAAGAGGGGCCCTACGAGCAGTACTTC
CDR3: CASSQEGPYEQYF

J: TRBJ1-4
size: -
D: -
V: TRBV5-6
DNA: TGTGCCAGCAGCTTGTTCAGGGGAAAACTGTTTTTT
CDR3: CASSLFRGKLFF

J: TRBJ2-1
size: -
D: TRBD1
V: TRBV27
DNA: TGTGCCAGCAGTTTGTCGGGACAGGGGGCCAATGAGCAGTTCTTC
CDR3: CASSLSGQGANEQFF

J: TRBJ1-5
size: -
D: -
V: TRBV2
DNA: TGTGCCAGCTCATGGGAGGGCAATCAGCCCCAGCATTTT
CDR3: CASSWEGNQPQHF

J: TRBJ2-7
size: -
D: TRBD1
V: TRBV11-1
DNA: TGTGCCAGCAGCCCGGACAGGAGCTCCTACGAGCAGTACTTC
CDR3: CASSPDRSSYEQYF

J: TRBJ2-3
size: -
D: TRBD1
V: TRBV9
DNA: TGTGCCAGCAGCGGGCGGCCCATGGACAGGGGGATTACAGATACGCAGTATTTT
CDR3: CASSGRPMDRGITDTQYF

J: TRBJ2-1
size: -
D: TRBD2
V: TRBV7-9
DNA: TGTGCCAGCAGCCCGACTAGCGGGGGCTACAATGAGCAGTTCTTC
CDR3: CASSPTSGGYNEQFF

J: TRBJ2-7
size: -
D: TRBD1
V: TRBV5-4
DNA: TGTGCCAGCAGCCTCCGGGACAGGGGGCGCGAGCAGTACTTC
CDR3: CASSLRDRGREQYF

J: TRBJ1-2
size: -
D: TRBD1
V: TRBV28
DNA: TGTGCCACCTGCTCCTACAGGGGGCCAGACTATGGCTACACCTTC
CDR3: CATCSYRGPDYGYTF

J: TRBJ1-2
size: -
D: -
V: TRBV18
DNA: TGTGCCAGCTCACCAGTAGGAGATGGCTACACCTTC
CDR3: CASSPVGDGYTF

J: TRBJ2-5
size: -
D: TRBD2
V: TRBV6-4
DNA: TGTGCCAGCAGTGAGTCAGCGGGGGTGCAAGAGACCCAGTACTTC
CDR3: CASSESAGVQETQYF

J: TRBJ1-1
size: few
D: -
V: TRBV28
DNA: TGTGCCAGCAGACCCGGAGGGGCGAAGATCACTGAAGCTTTCTTT
CDR3: CASRPGGAKITEAFF

J: TRBJ1-1
size: -
D: TRBD1
V: TRBV19
DNA: TGTGCCGCACAGGGGCGATACACTGAAGCTTTCTTT
CDR3: CAAQGRYTEAFF

J: TRBJ1-5
size: -
D: -
V: TRBV2
DNA: TGTGCCAGCCATAGCGGCAGGGTGAGTGGCAATCAGCCCCAGCATTTT
CDR3: CASHSGRVSGNQPQHF

J: TRBJ2-3
size: -
D: TRBD2
V: TRBV19
DNA: TGTGCCAGTGGAAGACTAGCGGGCACAGATACGCAGTATTTT
CDR3: CASGRLAGTDTQYF

J: TRBJ2-7
size: few
D: TRBD2
V: TRBV18
DNA: TGTGCCAGCTCACTAGCGGGAGGTATTTACGAGCAGTACTTC
CDR3: CASSLAGGIYEQYF

J: TRBJ1-1
size: few
D: TRBD1
V: TRBV5-4
DNA: TGTGCCAGCAGAGACAGGGATCGGATGAACACTGAAGCTTTCTTT
CDR3: CASRDRDRMNTEAFF

J: TRBJ1-1
size: -
D: -
V: TRBV10-2
DNA: TGCGCCAGCAGGGGCTTGGGGGGACGGAGAAACATGAACACTGAAGCTTTCTTT
CDR3: CASRGLGGRRNMNTEAFF

J: TRBJ2-3
size: -
D: TRBD2
V: TRBV30
DNA: TGTGCCTGGAGTGTTAGCGGGAGGGCCGGGGATACGCAGTATTTT
CDR3: CAWSVSGRAGDTQYF

J: TRBJ2-1
size: -
D: TRBD2
V: TRBV5-1
DNA: TGCGCCAGCAGAGATGCGGGAGGCCACAATGAGCAGTTCTTC
CDR3: CASRDAGGHNEQFF

J: TRBJ1-2
size: -
D: TRBD1
V: TRBV7-3
DNA: TGTGCCAGCAGCTTAATATCAGGGGGAATCTATGGCTACACCTTC
CDR3: CASSLISGGIYGYTF

J: TRBJ1-3
size: -
D: -
V: TRBV19
DNA: TGTGCCAGTGGCAGGGGCGAAGGAAACACCATATATTTT
CDR3: CASGRGEGNTIYF